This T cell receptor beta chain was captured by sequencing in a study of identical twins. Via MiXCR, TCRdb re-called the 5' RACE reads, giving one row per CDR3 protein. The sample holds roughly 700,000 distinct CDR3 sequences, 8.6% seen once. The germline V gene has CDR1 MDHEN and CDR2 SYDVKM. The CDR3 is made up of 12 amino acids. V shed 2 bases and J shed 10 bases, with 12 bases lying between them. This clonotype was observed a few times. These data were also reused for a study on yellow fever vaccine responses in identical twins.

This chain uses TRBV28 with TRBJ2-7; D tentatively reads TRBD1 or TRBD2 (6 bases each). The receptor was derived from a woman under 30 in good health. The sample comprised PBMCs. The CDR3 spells CASSLAGGFQYF. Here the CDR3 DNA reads TGTGCCAGCAGTTTAGCCGGGGGCTTCCAGTACTTC.